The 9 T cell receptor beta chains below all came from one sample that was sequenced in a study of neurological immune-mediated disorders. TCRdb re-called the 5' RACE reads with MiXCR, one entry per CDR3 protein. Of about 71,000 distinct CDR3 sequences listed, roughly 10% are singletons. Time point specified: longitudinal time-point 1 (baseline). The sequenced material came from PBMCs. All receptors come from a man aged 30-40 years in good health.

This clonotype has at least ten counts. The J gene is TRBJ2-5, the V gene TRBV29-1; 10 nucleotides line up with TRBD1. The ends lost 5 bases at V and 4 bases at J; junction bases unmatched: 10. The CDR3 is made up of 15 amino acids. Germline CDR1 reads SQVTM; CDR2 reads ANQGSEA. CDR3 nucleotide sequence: TGCAGCGTTAGCCCCACCGGGACAGGGGTAGAGACCCAGTACTTC. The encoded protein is CSVSPTGTGVETQYF.

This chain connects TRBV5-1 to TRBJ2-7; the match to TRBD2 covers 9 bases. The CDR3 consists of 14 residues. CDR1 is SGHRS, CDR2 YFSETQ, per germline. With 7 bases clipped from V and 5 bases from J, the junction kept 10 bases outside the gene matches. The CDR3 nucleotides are TGCGCCAGCGGGAGAAGTAGCGGGAGAGACGAGCAGTACTTC. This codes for CASGRSSGRDEQYF.

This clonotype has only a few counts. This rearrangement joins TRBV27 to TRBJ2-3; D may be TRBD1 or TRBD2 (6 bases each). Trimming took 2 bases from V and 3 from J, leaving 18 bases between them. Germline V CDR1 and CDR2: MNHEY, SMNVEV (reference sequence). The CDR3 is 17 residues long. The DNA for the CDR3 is TGTGCCAGCAGTTTAAGTCCACCCGGGGGCCTAACAGATACGCAGTATTTT. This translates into CASSLSPPGGLTDTQYF.

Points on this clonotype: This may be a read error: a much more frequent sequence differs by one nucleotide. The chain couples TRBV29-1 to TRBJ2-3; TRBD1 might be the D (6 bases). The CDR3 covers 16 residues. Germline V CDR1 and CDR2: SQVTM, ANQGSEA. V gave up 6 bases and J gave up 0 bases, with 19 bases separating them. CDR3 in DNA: TGCAGCGTGACAACTACGGACAGTTCTAGCACAGATACGCAGTATTTT. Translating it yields CSVTTTDSSSTDTQYF.

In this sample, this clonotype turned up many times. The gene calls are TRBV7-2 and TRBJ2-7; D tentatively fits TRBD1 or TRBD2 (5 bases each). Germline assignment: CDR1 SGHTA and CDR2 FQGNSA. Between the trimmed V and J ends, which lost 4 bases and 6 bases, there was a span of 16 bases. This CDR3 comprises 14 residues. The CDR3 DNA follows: TGTGCCAGCAGCTCGCCCCCCCCGGGGCCCGAGCAGTACTTC. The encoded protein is CASSSPPPGPEQYF.

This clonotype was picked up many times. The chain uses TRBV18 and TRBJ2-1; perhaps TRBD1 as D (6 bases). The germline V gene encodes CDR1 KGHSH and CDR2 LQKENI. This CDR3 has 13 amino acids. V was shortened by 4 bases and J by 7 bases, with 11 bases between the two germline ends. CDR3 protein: CASSLLQGNEQFF. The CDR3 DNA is TGTGCCAGCTCACTCTTACAGGGTAATGAGCAGTTCTTC.

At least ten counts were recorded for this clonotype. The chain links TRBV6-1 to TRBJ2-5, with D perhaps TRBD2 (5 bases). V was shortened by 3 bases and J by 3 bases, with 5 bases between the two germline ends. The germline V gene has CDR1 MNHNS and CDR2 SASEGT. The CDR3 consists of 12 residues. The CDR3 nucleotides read TGTGCCAGCAGTGACGGGGAAGAGACCCAGTACTTC. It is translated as CASSDGEETQYF.

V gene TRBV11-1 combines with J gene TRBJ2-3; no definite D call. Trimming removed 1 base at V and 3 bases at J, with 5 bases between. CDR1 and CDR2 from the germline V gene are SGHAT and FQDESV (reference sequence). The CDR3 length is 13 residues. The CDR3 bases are TGTGCCAGCAGCTTAGTTCGTACAGATACGCAGTATTTT. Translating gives CASSLVRTDTQYF. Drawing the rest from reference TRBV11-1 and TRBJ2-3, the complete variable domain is EAEVAQSPRYKITEKSQAVAFWCDPISGHATLYWYRQILGQGPELLVQFQDESVVDDSQLPKDRFSAERLKGVDSTLKIQPAELGDSAMYLCASSLVRTDTQYFGPGTRLTVL.

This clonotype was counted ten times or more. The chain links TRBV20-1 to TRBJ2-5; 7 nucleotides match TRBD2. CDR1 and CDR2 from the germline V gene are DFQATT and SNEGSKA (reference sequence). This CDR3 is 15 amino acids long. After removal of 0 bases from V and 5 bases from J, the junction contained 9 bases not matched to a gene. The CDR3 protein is CSARDSGRERETQYF. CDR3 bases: TGCAGTGCTAGAGATTCCGGGCGGGAGCGTGAGACCCAGTACTTC.